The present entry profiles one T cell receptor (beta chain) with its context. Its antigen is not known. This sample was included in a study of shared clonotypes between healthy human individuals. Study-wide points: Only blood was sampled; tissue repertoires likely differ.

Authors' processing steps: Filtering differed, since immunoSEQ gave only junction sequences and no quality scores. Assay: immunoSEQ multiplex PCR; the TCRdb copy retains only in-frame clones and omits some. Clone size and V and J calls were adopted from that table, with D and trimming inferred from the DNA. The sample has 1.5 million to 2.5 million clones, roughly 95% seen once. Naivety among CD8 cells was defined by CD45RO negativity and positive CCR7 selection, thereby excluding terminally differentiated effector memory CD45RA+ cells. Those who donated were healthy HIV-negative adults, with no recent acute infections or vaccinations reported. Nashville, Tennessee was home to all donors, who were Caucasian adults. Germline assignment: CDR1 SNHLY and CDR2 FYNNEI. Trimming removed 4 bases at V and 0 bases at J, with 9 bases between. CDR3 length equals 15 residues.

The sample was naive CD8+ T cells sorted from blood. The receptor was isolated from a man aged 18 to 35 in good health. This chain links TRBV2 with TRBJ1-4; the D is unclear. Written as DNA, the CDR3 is TGTGCCAGCAGTGGGAGGGATGCAACTAATGAAAAACTGTTTTTT. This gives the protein CASSGRDATNEKLFF.